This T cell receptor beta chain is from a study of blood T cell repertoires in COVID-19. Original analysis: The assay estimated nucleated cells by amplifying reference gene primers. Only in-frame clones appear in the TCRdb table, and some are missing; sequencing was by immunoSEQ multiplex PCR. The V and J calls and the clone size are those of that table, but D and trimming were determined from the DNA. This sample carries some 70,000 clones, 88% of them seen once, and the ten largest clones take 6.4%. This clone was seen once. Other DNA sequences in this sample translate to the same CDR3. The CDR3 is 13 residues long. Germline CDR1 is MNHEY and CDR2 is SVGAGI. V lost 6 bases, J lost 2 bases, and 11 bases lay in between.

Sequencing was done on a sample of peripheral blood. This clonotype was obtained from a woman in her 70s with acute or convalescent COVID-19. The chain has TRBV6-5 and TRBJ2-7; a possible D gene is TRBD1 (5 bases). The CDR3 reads CASSLDRAYEQYF. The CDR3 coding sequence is TGTGCCAGCAGCCTCGACAGAGCCTACGAGCAGTACTTC.